This note documents a single T cell receptor beta chain sequence. Its specificity is not known. The sample comes from a study of CD8 T cells in Susac syndrome. Study outcomes and limitations: Regarding the TCR sequencing and HLA analysis, the study admitted that a relatively small number of individuals were involved.

TEMRA cells were FACS-enriched, unlike CD8+ and CD4+ T cells, which were negatively isolated. Germline-derived CDR1 and CDR2 are KGHSH and LQKENI. The CDR3 covers 14 residues. Trimming cost V 6 bases and J 5 bases, with 16 bases left between them. A quantity of about 0.45 to 1 ug RNA underwent reverse transcription using random hexamers. Multiplex immunoSEQ PCR targeted 54 Vbeta and 13 Jbeta TCR beta segments. A single record per CDR3 protein comes from TCRdb applying MiXCR to the immunoSEQ multiplex PCR reads. The sample has more than 250,000 distinct CDR3 sequences; around 92% are singletons. Sequenced material: CD4+ T cells from PBMCs. This sequence originates from a human donor with multiple sclerosis. The chain employs TRBV18 and TRBJ1-1; D remains unclear. The CDR3 spells CASSSWEVVTEAFF. CDR3 sequence (DNA): TGTGCCAGCTCCTCCTGGGAGGTGGTGACTGAAGCTTTCTTT.